This TCR beta chain was sequenced in a study of cytomegalovirus exposure and HLA in healthy donors. Losses at the gene ends were 8 bases for V and 4 bases for J; bases not matched to a gene: 6. Germline CDR1 SNHLY, CDR2 FYNNEI. The CDR3 is 13 amino acids. Of note for this clone: Its antigen is unidentified.

Overall study findings and caveats: It was 160 or so TCR beta chains that were listed as cytomegalovirus-associated. In terms of immune exposure information, only CMV serostatus was available. Compared with the roughly 700-donor mean, an Asian-associated ancestry cluster reportedly had fewer N-insertions, according to a later analysis.

With 60 Vbeta and 13 Jbeta primers, the PCR was carried out. The protocol was immunoSEQ multiplex PCR, while the TCRdb copy is restricted to in-frame clones and leaves out a portion. The data show about 150,000 clones, about 80% seen once. This TCR was recovered from a male donor in good health and CMV-seronegative. Input material: PBMCs. J is TRBJ1-2 and V is TRBV2; 8 bases map to TRBD1. The CDR3 loop reads CASGQGFGYGYTF. The CDR3 DNA is TGTGCCAGCGGACAGGGCTTTGGCTATGGCTACACCTTC.